This paragraph covers one TCR beta chain sequence. The data derive from a study of blood T cell repertoires in COVID-19. About the research overall: COVID-19 samples, acute and convalescent, were from the United States, Italy and Spain. T cells, B-cell-depleted T cells, or PBMCs provided the cDNA or gDNA that served as material.

This CDR3 spans 15 amino acids. Losses at the gene ends were 6 bases for V and 4 bases for J; bases not matched to a gene: 5. Germline V gene sequence: CDR1 SGHRS, CDR2 YFSETQ. Per the study methods: Amplification of reference gene primers was used by the study to estimate nucleated cell counts. Using immunoSEQ multiplex PCR, the repertoire was profiled, and TCRdb retains in-frame clones only, with some absent. V and J calls plus clone size are reproduced from that table; the DNA served to infer D and trimming. This sample has around 70,000 clones, with roughly 84% found just once. Sample: peripheral blood. This chain joins TRBV5-1 and TRBJ2-1, with 12 bases that match TRBD2. The receptor was isolated from a woman older than 75 with active or convalescent COVID-19. CDR3 sequence reads: CASTVGTSGYNEQFF. The DNA for the CDR3 is TGCGCCAGCACCGTGGGGACTAGCGGGTACAATGAGCAGTTCTTC.